The 18 T cell receptor beta chains below all came from one sample that was sequenced in a study of cytomegalovirus exposure and HLA in healthy donors. This PCR relied on a set of 60 Vbeta primers and 13 Jbeta primers. TCRdb keeps only in-frame clones here, not all; method: immunoSEQ multiplex PCR. The table has approximately 160,000 clones, 60% to 80% seen once. The specimen was PBMCs. Receptors were obtained from a male donor in good health and CMV-seronegative.

In this sample, this clone turned up a few times. The chain couples TRBV5-1 to TRBJ2-5, with 7 nucleotides matching TRBD2. V lost 0 bases to trimming and J lost 12 bases; unmatched junction nucleotides: 2. Germline loops: CDR1 SGHRS, CDR2 YFSETQ. The CDR3 loop spans 11 amino acids. DNA for the CDR3: TGCGCCAGCAGCTTGGGTGGGGGGGAGTACTTC. Its translation is CASSLGGGEYF.

The CDR3 reads CASMVDRYTEAFF. The CDR3 DNA reads as TGTGCCAGTATGGTGGACAGGTACACTGAAGCTTTCTTT. The chain recombines TRBV19 with TRBJ1-1; 7 bases are a match to TRBD1. The V gene's germline CDR1 is LNHDA and CDR2 SQIVND (reference sequence). The CDR3 is made up of 13 amino acids. With V trimmed by 7 bases and J by 3 bases, 5 bases remained unmatched.

This clone occurred once. The genes are TRBV6-6 and TRBJ2-1; perhaps TRBD1 as D (6 bases). This CDR3 is 13 amino acids long. V was clipped by 3 bases and J by 9 bases, with 12 bases between them. Germline V gives CDR1 MNHNY, CDR2 SVGAGI (reference sequence). CDR3 coding DNA: TGTGCCAGCAGTTATCTGGTAGGGGGTGAGCAGTTCTTC. Amino acid sequence: CASSYLVGGEQFF.

The genes are TRBV5-1 and TRBJ2-3, with 8 bases lining up with TRBD1. CDR1 is SGHRS and CDR2 is YFSETQ in the germline V gene. This CDR3 has 13 amino acids. After removal of 4 bases from V and 12 bases from J, the junction contained 10 bases not matched to a gene. CDR3 nucleotides: TGCGCCAGCAGCCCGGGACAGGTCCCGACACAGTATTTT. Residues: CASSPGQVPTQYF.

The V call is TRBV6-6, the J call TRBJ1-4; 7 bases map to TRBD1. Germline CDR1 reads MNHNY; CDR2 reads SVGAGI (reference sequence). V trimming: 6 bases; J trimming: 8 bases; junction bases outside the gene matches: 6. The CDR3 runs 13 residues. In DNA, the CDR3 is TGTGCCAGCAGCACGACAGGGAAGGAAAAACTGTTTTTT. Its translation: CASSTTGKEKLFF.

To note about this clone: This sample includes further DNA sequences coding for the same CDR3. This sequence joins TRBV19 and TRBJ1-2; 7 bases fit TRBD1. The V and J ends lost 2 bases and 8 bases, in that order; junction bases with no gene match: 2. The CDR3 consists of 12 residues. CDR1 LNHDA and CDR2 SQIVND come from the germline V gene (reference sequence). The CDR3: CASSIQGGGYTF. The CDR3 DNA follows: TGTGCCAGTAGTATACAGGGGGGCGGCTACACCTTC.

CDR3 region: CASSFKFEAFF. The CDR3 coding sequence is TGTGCCAGCAGTTTCAAATTTGAAGCTTTCTTT. The chain couples TRBV6-5 to TRBJ1-1; D call uncertain. The CDR3 covers 11 residues. The V and J ends lost 4 bases and 7 bases respectively, with 7 bases between them. CDR1 MNHEY and CDR2 SVGAGI come from the germline V gene.

This chain joins TRBV7-2 and TRBJ1-4; 8 positions agree with TRBD1. Germline V gene lookup returns CDR1 SGHTA and CDR2 FQGNSA. The CDR3 consists of 15 residues. After removal of 1 base from V and 7 bases from J, the junction contained 5 bases not matched to a gene. CDR3 DNA sequence: TGTGCCAGCAGCTTAGGGACAGGGTCGAGTGAAAAACTGTTTTTT. Residues: CASSLGTGSSEKLFF.

The table lists this clone with a count of one. This chain uses TRBV15 with TRBJ2-7, with 9 bases aligning to TRBD2. Germline lookup yields CDR1 LNHNV and CDR2 YYDKDF (reference sequence). This CDR3 is built from 14 residues. V shed 3 bases, J shed 4 bases, and the junction held 4 bases outside the gene matches. CDR3 region: CATSSRSGRYEQYF. CDR3 bases: TGTGCCACCAGCAGCCGCAGCGGGAGGTACGAGCAGTACTTC.

This chain connects TRBV18 to TRBJ1-2; TRBD1 agrees at 8 bases. Germline V gives CDR1 KGHSH, CDR2 LQKENI. V shed 3 bases, J shed 2 bases, and the junction held 8 bases outside the gene matches. CDR3 size: 16 residues. The CDR3 coding sequence is TGTGCCAGCTCACCGCCGGGACAGGCAACGAACTATGGCTACACCTTC. Protein product: CASSPPGQATNYGYTF.

This clone was counted only a few times. The CDR3 is CASSFSAGELFF. CDR3 nucleotide sequence: TGTGCCAGCAGCTTTTCAGCCGGGGAGCTGTTTTTT. The chain has TRBV7-9 and TRBJ2-2; no definite D call. Germline V gene data show CDR1 as SEHNR and CDR2 as FQNEAQ (reference sequence). V shed 3 bases and J shed 6 bases, with 5 bases lying between them. The CDR3 contains 12 residues. The full variable domain, with the rest looked up from reference TRBV7-9 and TRBJ2-2, is DTGVSQNPRHKITKRGQNVTFRCDPISEHNRLYWYRQTLGQGPEFLTYFQNEAQLEKSRLLSDRFSAERPKGSFSTLEIQRTEQGDSAMYLCASSFSAGELFFGEGSRLTVL.

The J gene is TRBJ2-6, the V gene TRBV11-3; 10 bases align to TRBD1. The V gene's germline CDR1 is SGHNT and CDR2 YENEEA. The CDR3 runs to 18 residues. The ends lost 5 bases at V and 0 bases at J; junction bases unmatched: 7. For the CDR3, the DNA is TGTGCCAGCAGCACGGACAGGGGGGGGGTCTCTGGGGCCAACGTCCTGACTTTC. Residues: CASSTDRGGVSGANVLTF.

The genes are TRBV6-5 and TRBJ1-1, with TRBD1 matching 7 bases. The CDR3 sequence is 15 residues long. The trim removed 2 bases at V and 4 bases at J, leaving 7 bases unmatched. Looked up from germline, CDR1 is MNHEY and CDR2 is SVGAGI. The CDR3 DNA reads TGTGCCAGCAGTTACGTGGGACAGTTAGCCACTGAAGCTTTCTTT. Translated: CASSYVGQLATEAFF.

The CDR3 DNA follows: TGCGCCAGCAATCGAGACAGGGGCCAAAGCACAGATACGCAGTATTTT. Protein product: CASNRDRGQSTDTQYF. The V gene is TRBV5-1, the J gene TRBJ2-3; 8 nucleotides align to TRBD1. Trimming took 6 bases from V and 0 from J; bases not matched to a gene: 9. There are 16 residues in the CDR3. CDR1 and CDR2 (germline): SGHRS, YFSETQ.

The gene calls are TRBV5-6 and TRBJ2-2, with D tentatively TRBD1 (5 bases). Trimming left V 0 bases short and J 4 bases short, with 10 bases between. Germline loops: CDR1 SGHDT, CDR2 YYEEEE. CDR3 length equals 15 residues. The CDR3 region has the DNA TGTGCCAGCAGCTTGGCAGGGCTCCGCACCGGGGAGCTGTTTTTT. This codes for CASSLAGLRTGELFF.

This sequence joins TRBV7-2 and TRBJ1-2; D gene unclear. Germline CDR1 is SGHTA and CDR2 is FQGNSA. CDR3 size: 13 residues. Trimming left V 3 bases short and J 0 bases short, with 5 bases between. CDR3 DNA sequence: TGTGCCAGCAGCTTCGGGACTAACTATGGCTACACCTTC. Protein product: CASSFGTNYGYTF.

CDR3 protein: CASSLGLAAEQFF. The CDR3 DNA reads TGTGCCAGCAGCTTAGGTCTAGCGGCTGAGCAGTTCTTC. This chain uses TRBV11-3 with TRBJ2-1; 7 bases are shared with TRBD2. Per germline, CDR1 SGHNT and CDR2 YENEEA. Trimming took 1 base from V and 9 from J; bases not matched to a gene: 3. This CDR3 has 13 residues. The whole variable domain, filled in from reference TRBV11-3 and TRBJ2-1, reads EAGVVQSPRYKIIEKKQPVAFWCNPISGHNTLYWYLQNLGQGPELLIRYENEEAVDDSQLPKDRFSAERLKGVDSTLKIQPAELGDSAVYLCASSLGLAAEQFFGPGTRLTVL.

The chain couples TRBV7-3 to TRBJ2-1; the D is unclear. Germline V lookup: CDR1 SGHTA, CDR2 FQGTGA. This CDR3 has 14 amino acids. Trimming shortened V by 1 base and J by 10 bases, and 14 bases separated the two germline ends. For the CDR3, the DNA is TGTGCCAGCAGCTTAAGCCCCCGATCAGGAGAGCAGTTCTTC. Amino acid sequence: CASSLSPRSGEQFF.